This TCR beta chain was retrieved from a study of control samples from healthy donors and cancer patients. As regards this clone: Different DNA sequences within this sample yield the same CDR3.

The table came from immunoSEQ multiplex PCR; TCRdb's copy has only in-frame clones and leaves some out. The data show roughly 120,000 clones, with approximately 90% seen just once and roughly 4.5% held by the top ten. The V gene lost 3 bases and the J gene lost 4 bases, with 6 bases spanning the gap. This CDR3 is built from 12 residues. Germline V gene lookup returns CDR1 MNHNS and CDR2 SASEGT. Sequenced input: blood. This TCR came from a human donor in good health. The donor label of this sample is uncertain. The J gene is TRBJ1-2, the V gene TRBV6-1; D perhaps matches TRBD1 (6 bases). The CDR3 loop is CASSEGAYGYTF. CDR3 nucleotides: TGTGCCAGCAGTGAGGGGGCCTATGGCTACACCTTC.